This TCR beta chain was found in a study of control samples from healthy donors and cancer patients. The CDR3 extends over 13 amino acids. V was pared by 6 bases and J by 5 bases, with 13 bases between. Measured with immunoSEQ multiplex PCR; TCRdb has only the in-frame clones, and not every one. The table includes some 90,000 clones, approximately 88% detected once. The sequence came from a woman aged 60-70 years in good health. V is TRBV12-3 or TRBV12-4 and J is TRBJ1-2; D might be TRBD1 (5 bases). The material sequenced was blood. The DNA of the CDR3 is TGTGCCAGCAGCCAAGTAGGGGCTTATGGCTACACCTTC. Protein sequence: CASSQVGAYGYTF.